This TCR beta chain was obtained from a study of technical replicates of blood from several donors. Assay used: immunoSEQ multiplex PCR; TCRdb lists only in-frame clones, some missing. The table shows about 81,000 clones, with about 94% occurring only once. This CDR3 is built from 15 residues. Looked up from germline, CDR1 is SGHRS and CDR2 is YFSETQ. V lost 3 bases to trimming and J lost 7 bases; unmatched junction nucleotides: 11. This clonotype originated in a human donor in good health. Material: T cells isolated from PBMCs. The genes are TRBV5-1 and TRBJ2-7; TRBD1 aligns across 9 bases. CDR3 DNA sequence: TGCGCCAGCAGCTCCAACCAAGGACAGGGGTGGGAGCAGTACTTC. The encoded protein is CASSSNQGQGWEQYF.